One sample yielded the 13 T cell receptor beta chains listed below, sequenced in a study of blood T cell repertoires in COVID-19. Generated by immunoSEQ multiplex PCR, the TCRdb table keeps only in-frame clones and is missing some. The sample shows 250,000 to 300,000 clones, around 89% of them seen only once. Specimen: peripheral blood. The receptors derive from a middle-aged man with acute or convalescent COVID-19.

The rearrangement joins TRBV2 to TRBJ1-5; 7 positions match TRBD1. V shed 6 bases and J 6 bases; nucleotides not matched to a gene: 5. The CDR3 has 13 amino acids. CDR1 SNHLY and CDR2 FYNNEI come from the germline V gene. The CDR3 DNA reads TGTGCCAGCAGAGCTTGGACAGGTCAGCCCCAGCATTTT. Translating it yields CASRAWTGQPQHF.

The CDR3 protein is CASGTYEQYF. The CDR3 DNA sequence: TGTGCCAGCGGCACCTACGAGCAGTACTTC. The chain is built from TRBV7-8 and TRBJ2-7, with D hard to call. Trimming took off 8 bases at V and 2 bases at J, with 4 bases between the two ends. Germline V gives CDR1 SGHVS, CDR2 FQNEAQ. This CDR3 has 10 residues.

The J gene is TRBJ1-4, the V gene TRBV7-6; 8 bases agree with TRBD1. V was clipped by 1 base and J by 8 bases; unmatched bases: 21. The CDR3 is 20 amino acids. CDR1 is SGHVS, CDR2 FNYEAQ, per germline. The CDR3 reads CASSLVTQSGTGPRGEKLFF. The CDR3 bases are TGTGCCAGCAGCTTAGTGACCCAATCCGGGACAGGCCCCCGGGGAGAAAAACTGTTTTTT.

The rearrangement joins TRBV19 to TRBJ2-7, with TRBD1 identical over 7 bases. CDR1 is LNHDA and CDR2 is SQIVND in the germline V gene (reference sequence). The CDR3 contains 14 residues. The J segment lost 2 bases and the V segment lost 3 bases, leaving 4 bases of the junction unmatched. DNA of the CDR3: TGTGCCAGTAGTATGCAGCAGGGGGCCTACGAGCAGTACTTC. This codes for CASSMQQGAYEQYF.

V gene TRBV5-6 combines with J gene TRBJ2-3; TRBD1 matches 10 bases. In germline, CDR1 is SGHDT, CDR2 YYEEEE. The CDR3 extends over 16 amino acids. V lost 4 bases, J lost 3 bases, and 8 bases stayed unmatched. This chain's CDR3 is CASSLDRGLRTDTQYF. CDR3 in DNA: TGTGCCAGCAGCCTCGACAGGGGGCTTAGGACAGATACGCAGTATTTT.

The chain couples TRBV27 to TRBJ2-7; weak D call: TRBD2 (6 bases). This CDR3 has 15 residues. CDR1 and CDR2 from the germline V gene are MNHEY and SMNVEV (reference sequence). V gave up 2 bases and J gave up 4 bases, with 15 bases separating them. The CDR3 protein is CASSLRSTRGYEQYF. CDR3 in DNA: TGTGCCAGCAGTTTAAGGTCGACTAGGGGATACGAGCAGTACTTC.

V gene TRBV24-1 combines with J gene TRBJ2-5, with TRBD1 matching 7 bases. This CDR3 is 15 amino acids long. Trimming at V came to 1 base and at J to 4 bases, leaving 5 bases not matched to a gene. CDR1 is KGHDR, CDR2 SFDVKD, per germline. This chain's CDR3 is CATSDFPDRAETQYF. The CDR3 DNA reads as TGTGCCACCAGTGATTTTCCCGACAGGGCAGAGACCCAGTACTTC.

The V gene is TRBV11-1, the J gene TRBJ1-2; 7 nucleotides agree with TRBD1. V shed 2 bases, J shed 7 bases, and the junction held 7 bases outside the gene matches. This CDR3 is 14 amino acids long. Germline CDR1 SGHAT, CDR2 FQDESV (reference sequence). CDR3 in amino acids: CASSLQGEVGGYTF. The CDR3 bases are TGTGCCAGCAGCTTACAGGGGGAGGTCGGTGGCTACACCTTC.

The chain combines TRBV27 with TRBJ2-2; TRBD1 aligns across 10 bases. The V gene's germline CDR1 is MNHEY and CDR2 SMNVEV (reference sequence). With 5 bases clipped from V and 7 bases from J, the junction kept 7 bases outside the gene matches. This CDR3 has 15 amino acids. The CDR3 spells CASSPQDRGGGELFF. The CDR3 bases are TGTGCCAGCAGTCCACAGGACAGGGGGGGCGGGGAGCTGTTTTTT.

A word on this clone: This specimen includes other DNA sequences encoding the same CDR3. V is TRBV11-1 and J is TRBJ1-1, with TRBD1 matching over 7 bases. Germline-derived CDR1 and CDR2 are SGHAT and FQDESV (reference sequence). With V trimmed by 0 bases and J by 8 bases, 18 bases remained unmatched. The CDR3 covers 18 residues. CDR3 nucleotide sequence: TGTGCCAGCAGCTTAGCTCCTCCCGGACAGGTCCCGAAGGGGGAAGCTTTCTTT. Translation: CASSLAPPGQVPKGEAFF.

V and J are TRBV24-1 and TRBJ1-1; 8 bases map to TRBD1. V dropped 5 bases and J dropped 6; count of bases not matched to a gene: 7. The CDR3 is 14 amino acids. The germline gives CDR1 KGHDR, CDR2 SFDVKD. CDR3 nucleotides: TGTGCCACCAGTGCCCCGGACAGGGATCCTGAAGCTTTCTTT. It is translated as CATSAPDRDPEAFF.

The chain couples TRBV19 to TRBJ1-2; D call uncertain. This CDR3 comprises 17 residues. Germline assignment: CDR1 LNHDA and CDR2 SQIVND (reference sequence). The V end was cut by 5 bases, the J end by 2 bases, with 21 bases between. The CDR3 DNA reads TGTGCCAGTAGTCGCCCCTTGGAGTACGGCCCCAACTATGGCTACACCTTC. Its translation is CASSRPLEYGPNYGYTF.

The V and J genes are TRBV6-5 and TRBJ2-7, with D possibly matching TRBD2 (6 bases). V was pared by 6 bases and J by 0 bases, with 12 bases between. Germline V CDR1 and CDR2: MNHEY, SVGAGI. This CDR3 is 14 amino acids long. The DNA of the CDR3 is TGTGCCAGCAGACCGGGACTGAGCTCCTACGAGCAGTACTTC. It is translated as CASRPGLSSYEQYF.